These 16 T cell receptor beta chains share one sample of origin, sequenced in a study of blood T cell repertoires in COVID-19. Data came from immunoSEQ multiplex PCR; TCRdb stores just in-frame clones and leaves some out. The data hold 30,000 to 35,000 clones, with more than 75% observed a single time. Sequenced material: peripheral blood. These TCRs come from a man at least 80 years old with active or convalescent COVID-19.

This clone was seen a few times. The chain's CDR3 is CASSYRTYNYGYTF. CDR3 coding DNA: TGTGCCAGCAGTTACAGGACTTATAACTATGGCTACACCTTC. This sequence joins TRBV6-5 and TRBJ1-2, with unresolved D. This CDR3 spans 14 amino acids. Germline CDR1 reads MNHEY; CDR2 reads SVGAGI. The V end lost 2 bases, the J end lost 1 base, and 8 bases lay between the germline ends.

The genes are TRBV19 and TRBJ2-4; TRBD1 matches at 7 bases. The V gene end was trimmed by 10 bases and the J gene end by 0 bases; junction bases not matched to a gene: 3. There are 13 residues in the CDR3. CDR1 and CDR2 from the germline V gene are LNHDA and SQIVND (reference sequence). CDR3: CATTGAAKNIQYF. The CDR3 nucleotides read TGTGCCACCACAGGGGCAGCCAAAAACATTCAGTACTTC.

V usage is TRBV28 and J usage is TRBJ2-3; possibly TRBD1 for D (7 bases). Germline CDR1 reads MDHEN; CDR2 reads SYDVKM. Trimming pared 6 bases from V and 5 bases from J, leaving 18 bases between. This CDR3 spans 15 amino acids. The CDR3 loop is CASRVGGAGIDTQYF. CDR3 DNA sequence: TGTGCCAGCAGGGTAGGGGGCGCGGGAATAGATACGCAGTATTTT.

V and J are TRBV24-1 and TRBJ2-1, with D unresolved. Germline-derived CDR1 and CDR2 are KGHDR and SFDVKD. V was cut by 5 bases and J by 9 bases, with 16 bases left in between. There are 14 residues in the CDR3. For the CDR3, the DNA is TGTGCCACCAGTGTGGCGGCCCGTTTGAGTGAGCAGTTCTTC. This codes for CATSVAARLSEQFF.

This clone has only a few counts. The gene calls are TRBV24-1 and TRBJ1-2, with 7 bases lining up with TRBD1. Germline trimming cut 5 bases from V and 7 bases from J; bases unmatched to any gene: 12. Germline-derived CDR1 and CDR2 are KGHDR and SFDVKD. The CDR3 loop spans 15 amino acids. CDR3 region: CATSADGQGVGGYTF. The CDR3 DNA reads as TGTGCCACCAGTGCCGACGGGCAGGGGGTAGGTGGCTACACCTTC.

The chain is built from TRBV12-3 or TRBV12-4 and TRBJ1-5; no clear D gene. The CDR3 is made up of 13 amino acids. V was clipped by 7 bases and J by 2 bases, with 9 bases between them. In DNA form, the CDR3 reads TGTGCCAGCACAGAGGGAGGCAATCAGCCCCAGCATTTT. It is translated as CASTEGGNQPQHF.

This clone was recorded only once. The chain carries TRBV25-1 and TRBJ1-1, with 9 bases lining up with TRBD1. Germline V gene sequence: CDR1 MGHDK, CDR2 SYGVNS. The CDR3 sequence is 14 residues long. With V trimmed by 3 bases and J by 4 bases, 3 bases remained unmatched. The CDR3 sequence is CASSEGQGATEAFF. The CDR3, as DNA: TGTGCCAGCAGTGAGGGACAGGGTGCCACTGAAGCTTTCTTT.

This CDR3 is CASSPTGADTQYF. Here the CDR3 DNA reads TGTGCCAGCAGTCCTACAGGGGCGGATACGCAGTATTTT. The chain is built from TRBV28 and TRBJ2-3; 7 positions agree with TRBD1. From germline, CDR1 is MDHEN and CDR2 SYDVKM. The CDR3 is 13 residues long. V shed 5 bases, J shed 6 bases, and the junction held 5 bases outside the gene matches.

This rearrangement joins TRBV15 to TRBJ1-5; tentatively, D is TRBD1 (5 bases). The germline CDR1 and CDR2 sequences are LNHNV and YYDKDF (reference sequence). This CDR3 comprises 15 residues. V was pared by 0 bases and J by 11 bases, with 17 bases between. The CDR3 here is CATSRDTGPQRAQHF. The CDR3 region has the DNA TGTGCCACCAGCAGAGATACAGGTCCCCAGCGAGCCCAGCATTTT.

The rearrangement links TRBV7-9 to TRBJ2-1; D not resolved. Germline CDR1 and CDR2: SEHNR and FQNEAQ (reference sequence). The V gene lost 4 bases and the J gene lost 8 bases, with 9 bases spanning the gap. CDR3 size: 12 residues. The CDR3 DNA follows: TGTGCCAGCAGCTCCAGAGCGCATGAGCAGTTCTTC. This encodes CASSSRAHEQFF.

This chain joins TRBV21-1 and TRBJ2-3; TRBD2 is the table's D call, not checked against the DNA. TRBV21-1 is a known pseudogene. The CDR3 contains 18 residues. CDR3: CASSTRGVREGGTDTQYF. The CDR3 DNA reads as TGTGCCAGCAGCACCCGAGGGGTTAGGGAGGGTGGTACAGATACGCAGTATTTT.

This clone appeared a single time. V and J are TRBV2 and TRBJ2-6, with D unresolved. CDR3 length: 15 residues. V lost 10 bases and J lost 2, with 15 bases in between. CDR1 SNHLY and CDR2 FYNNEI come from the germline V gene. The CDR3 sequence: CAIARRSAGANVLTF. CDR3 nucleotide sequence: TGTGCCATTGCGAGGCGGAGCGCTGGGGCCAACGTCCTGACTTTC.

The rearrangement joins TRBV30 to TRBJ1-5, with D uncertain. The V end was cut by 2 bases, the J end by 3 bases, with 8 bases between. Germline V lookup: CDR1 GTSNPN, CDR2 SVGIG (reference sequence). This CDR3 contains 13 residues. CDR3 protein: CAWSYGYNQPQHF. DNA for the CDR3: TGTGCCTGGAGTTACGGGTACAATCAGCCCCAGCATTTT.

The chain's CDR3 is CASSSRDVIYEQYF. CDR3 sequence (DNA): TGTGCCAGCAGTTCGCGGGACGTTATTTACGAGCAGTACTTC. V is TRBV28 and J is TRBJ2-7; a possible D gene is TRBD2 (6 bases). Per the germline V gene, CDR1 is MDHEN and CDR2 is SYDVKM. The V gene lost 4 bases and the J gene lost 4 bases, with 14 bases spanning the gap. The CDR3 sequence is 14 residues long. The full variable domain, its missing parts supplied by reference TRBV28 and TRBJ2-7, is DVKVTQSSRYLVKRTGEKVFLECVQDMDHENMFWYRQDPGLGLRLIYFSYDVKMKEKGDIPEGYSVSREKKERFSLILESASTNQTSMYLCASSSRDVIYEQYFGPGTRLTVT.

V usage is TRBV27 and J usage is TRBJ2-7; 9 nucleotides match TRBD1. The CDR3 sequence is 15 residues long. The germline V gene encodes CDR1 MNHEY and CDR2 SMNVEV (reference sequence). Trimming at V came to 6 bases and at J to 2 bases, leaving 8 bases not matched to a gene. CDR3 sequence (DNA): TGTGCCAGCAGGGTCGGGACAGGGAGTCCCTACGAGCAGTACTTC. It codes for CASRVGTGSPYEQYF.

The chain couples TRBV12-3 or TRBV12-4 to TRBJ2-7, with TRBD2 matching over 7 bases. V shed 8 bases, J shed 3 bases, and the junction held 7 bases outside the gene matches. The CDR3 runs to 13 residues. The CDR3 loop is CASVGGGGYEQYF. Here the CDR3 DNA reads TGTGCCAGCGTGGGTGGGGGGGGCTACGAGCAGTACTTC.